This TCR beta chain was recovered during a study of T-cell reconstitution after alpha-beta-depleted transplantation in children. The authors prepared the TCRbeta library with unique molecular identifiers. Each CDR3 protein gets one entry after TCRdb re-called the PCR reads with MiXCR. The sample lists about 540,000 distinct CDR3 sequences, around 18% seen once, with 3.3% in the top ten. There are a few counts of this clonotype. This CDR3 contains 14 residues. The germline V and J ends were trimmed by 4 bases and 4 bases, with 16 bases remaining between them. Germline V gene lookup returns CDR1 SQVTM and CDR2 ANQGSEA.

The sequence was obtained from a human donor who donated a stem cell graft to a child with acute lymphoblastic leukemia. The input for sequencing was PBMCs from the stem cell graft donor, taken from the stem cell graft. The chain recombines TRBV29-1 with TRBJ1-2; TRBD1 might be the D (6 bases). The CDR3 sequence is CSVVLPSQGYGYTF. CDR3 nucleotides: TGCAGCGTTGTACTCCCTTCACAGGGCTATGGCTACACCTTC.